This TCR beta chain was documented in a study of blood T cell repertoires in COVID-19. Turning to the study itself: COVID-19 samples from acute and convalescent phases originated in the United States, Italy and Spain. The analysed material was cDNA or gDNA that came from T cells, B-cell-depleted T cells, or PBMCs.

Those enrolled, adults aged roughly 18 to 95 years, came from some 23 US areas. Participants' own reports of clinical history determined their cohort assignment. V shed 3 bases and J 4 bases; nucleotides not matched to a gene: 11. CDR1 SGDLS and CDR2 YYNGEE come from the germline V gene. CDR3 size: 17 residues. Assay used: immunoSEQ multiplex PCR; TCRdb lists only in-frame clones, some missing. The sample carries 350,000 or so clones, approximately 91% recorded once. The chain recombines TRBV9 with TRBJ1-3; 9 positions agree with TRBD1. The TCR originated in a woman aged 25 to 45 who had been exposed to COVID-19. The sequenced sample was PBMCs or T cells enriched from blood (not recorded which). The CDR3 is CASSETPGTGTGNTIYF. In nucleotides, the CDR3 is TGTGCCAGCAGCGAGACCCCCGGGACAGGGACCGGAAACACCATATATTTT. The full variable domain, completed using reference TRBV9 and TRBJ1-3, is DSGVTQTPKHLITATGQRVTLRCSPRSGDLSVYWYQQSLDQGLQFLIQYYNGEERAKGNILERFSAQQFPDLHSELNLSSLELGDSALYFCASSETPGTGTGNTIYFGEGSWLTVV.